This TCR beta chain appears in the sequencing data of a study of T cell responses to AZD1222 COVID-19 vaccine. Study-level results: The reported proportion of spike-specific TCRs targeting unmutated variant regions was nearly half. The span of vaccine-associated CD4 TCRs extended across spike, with dominance at 160-218 and 743-854. Clonal diversity may have been underestimated, and the donors were mostly white British, with more females than males. Seropositive AZD1222 recipients at baseline numbered only five to seven.

Using immunoSEQ multiplex PCR, the repertoire was profiled, and TCRdb retains in-frame clones only, with some absent. The top ten hold approximately 1.7% of the sample, which has around 220,000 clones, around 94% seen once. Trimming left V 2 bases short and J 2 bases short, with 10 bases between. CDR1 and CDR2 (germline): SGHTA, FQGNSA. The CDR3 has 15 residues. In regard to this clone: Antigen specificity is unknown.

The V and J genes are TRBV7-2 and TRBJ1-3; perhaps TRBD1 as D (6 bases). The receptor comes from an adult who received the MenACWY meningococcal vaccine as a control. This sample comprised peripheral blood, obtained 28 days after the second dose of the MenACWY control vaccine. The CDR3 bases are TGTGCCAGCAGCTTATACAGGGAAACTGGAAACACCATATATTTT. Encoded protein: CASSLYRETGNTIYF. Combining the CDR3 with reference TRBV7-2 and TRBJ1-3 gives the whole variable domain GAGVSQSPSNKVTEKGKDVELRCDPISGHTALYWYRQSLGQGLEFLIYFQGNSAPDKSGLPSDRFSAERTGGSVSTLTIQRTQQEDSAVYLCASSLYRETGNTIYFGEGSWLTVV.